The clone carrying this T cell receptor beta chain has a single count. Its antigen is not identified. This entry comes from a study of T-cell memory formation after mild COVID-19. Study-level points and caveats: SARS-CoV-2 specificity of second-wave clones peaking day 37 was unconfirmed.

TCRdb recomputed calls from the 5' RACE reads with MiXCR, one row per CDR3 protein. The table shows 550,000 to 650,000 distinct CDR3 sequences, with roughly 17% occurring only once. CDR1 is SGHTA and CDR2 is FQGNSA in the germline V gene. V gave up 6 bases and J gave up 3 bases; unmatched junction bases: 7. This CDR3 has 14 residues. The receptor was isolated from an adult woman who had mild COVID-19 (a few samples of this study predate the infection). Cell type and time point are not known. Sequenced material: PBMCs or a T cell subset sorted from them (not recorded which). The chain recombines TRBV7-2 with TRBJ2-7; 8 bases are shared with TRBD1. As DNA, the CDR3 is TGTGCCAGCAGTCATCTCGGGACAGGCTACGAGCAGTACTTC. As protein: CASSHLGTGYEQYF.